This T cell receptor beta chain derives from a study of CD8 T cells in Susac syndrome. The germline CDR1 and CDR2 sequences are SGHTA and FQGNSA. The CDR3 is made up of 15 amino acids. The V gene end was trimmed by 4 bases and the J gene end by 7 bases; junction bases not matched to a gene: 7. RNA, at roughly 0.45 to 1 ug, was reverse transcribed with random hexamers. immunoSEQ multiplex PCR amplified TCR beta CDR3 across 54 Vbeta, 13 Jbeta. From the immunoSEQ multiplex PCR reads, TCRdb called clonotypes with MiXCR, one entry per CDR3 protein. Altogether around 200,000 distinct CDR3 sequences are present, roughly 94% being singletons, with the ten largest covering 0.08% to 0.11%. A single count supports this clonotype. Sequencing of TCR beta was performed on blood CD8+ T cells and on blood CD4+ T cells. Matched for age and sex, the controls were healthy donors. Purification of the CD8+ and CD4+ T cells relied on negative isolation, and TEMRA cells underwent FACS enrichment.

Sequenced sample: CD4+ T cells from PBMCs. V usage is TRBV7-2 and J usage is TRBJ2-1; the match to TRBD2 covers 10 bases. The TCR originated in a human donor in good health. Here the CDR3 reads CASSSRAGGPNEQFF. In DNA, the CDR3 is TGTGCCAGCAGCTCCAGAGCGGGGGGGCCGAATGAGCAGTTCTTC.